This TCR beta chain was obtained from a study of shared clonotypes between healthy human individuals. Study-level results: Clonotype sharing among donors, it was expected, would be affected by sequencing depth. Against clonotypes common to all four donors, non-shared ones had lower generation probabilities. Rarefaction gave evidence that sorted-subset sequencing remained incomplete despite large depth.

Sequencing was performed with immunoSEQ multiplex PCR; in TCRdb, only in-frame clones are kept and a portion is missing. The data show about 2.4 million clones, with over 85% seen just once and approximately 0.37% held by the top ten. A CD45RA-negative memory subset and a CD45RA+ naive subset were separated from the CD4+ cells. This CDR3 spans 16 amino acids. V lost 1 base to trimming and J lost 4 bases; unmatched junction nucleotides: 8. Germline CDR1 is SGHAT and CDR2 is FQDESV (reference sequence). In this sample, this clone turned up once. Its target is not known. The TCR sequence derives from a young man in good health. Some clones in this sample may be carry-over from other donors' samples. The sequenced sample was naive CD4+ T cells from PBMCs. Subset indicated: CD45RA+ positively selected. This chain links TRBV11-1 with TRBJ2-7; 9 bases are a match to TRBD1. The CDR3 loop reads CASSLGAGTGSYEQYF. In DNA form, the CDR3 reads TGTGCCAGCAGCTTAGGGGCCGGGACAGGGAGTTACGAGCAGTACTTC.